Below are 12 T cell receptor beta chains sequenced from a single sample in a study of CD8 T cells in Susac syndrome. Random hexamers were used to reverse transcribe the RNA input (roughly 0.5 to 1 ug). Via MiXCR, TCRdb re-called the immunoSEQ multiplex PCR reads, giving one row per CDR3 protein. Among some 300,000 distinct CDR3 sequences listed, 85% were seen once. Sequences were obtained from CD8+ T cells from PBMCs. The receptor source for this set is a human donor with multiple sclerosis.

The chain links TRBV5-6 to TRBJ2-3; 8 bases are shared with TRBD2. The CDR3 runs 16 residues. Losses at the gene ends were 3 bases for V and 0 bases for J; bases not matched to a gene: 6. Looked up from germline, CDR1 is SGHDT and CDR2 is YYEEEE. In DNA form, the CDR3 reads TGTGCCAGCAGCTCGGGAGGGCAGACTAGCACAGATACGCAGTATTTT. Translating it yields CASSSGGQTSTDTQYF.

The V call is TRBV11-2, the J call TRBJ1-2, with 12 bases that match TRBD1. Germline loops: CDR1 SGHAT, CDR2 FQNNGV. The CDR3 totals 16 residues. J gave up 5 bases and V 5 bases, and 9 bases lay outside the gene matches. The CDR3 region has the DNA TGTGCCAGCAGCGCACCCGGGGACAGGGGGCCGTATGGCTACACCTTC. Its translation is CASSAPGDRGPYGYTF.

CDR3 residues: CASSGRDNTGELFF. Written as DNA, the CDR3 is TGTGCCAGCAGCGGACGGGACAACACCGGGGAGCTGTTTTTT. The V call is TRBV9, the J call TRBJ2-2, with D perhaps given as TRBD1 or TRBD2 (5 bases each). The CDR3 length is 14 residues. Germline CDR1 is SGDLS and CDR2 is YYNGEE. Trimming removed 3 bases at V and 2 bases at J, with 8 bases between.

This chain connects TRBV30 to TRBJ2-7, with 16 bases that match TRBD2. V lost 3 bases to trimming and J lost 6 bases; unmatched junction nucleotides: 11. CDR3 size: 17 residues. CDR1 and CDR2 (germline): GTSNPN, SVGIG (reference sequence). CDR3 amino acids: CAWRGAGLAGGTSEQYF. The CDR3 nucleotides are TGTGCCTGGAGGGGTGCGGGACTAGCGGGAGGGACCTCCGAGCAGTACTTC.

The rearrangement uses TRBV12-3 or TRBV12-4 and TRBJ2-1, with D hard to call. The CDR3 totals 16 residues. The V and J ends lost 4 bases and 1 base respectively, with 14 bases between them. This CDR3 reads CASSCPLIGSYNEQFF. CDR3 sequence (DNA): TGTGCCAGCAGTTGCCCTCTTATAGGTTCCTACAATGAGCAGTTCTTC.

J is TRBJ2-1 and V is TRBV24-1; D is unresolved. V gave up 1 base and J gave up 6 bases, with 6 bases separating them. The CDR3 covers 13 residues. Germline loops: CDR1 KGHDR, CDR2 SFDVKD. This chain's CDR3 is CATSDLGGNEQFF. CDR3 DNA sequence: TGTGCCACCAGTGATTTAGGCGGCAATGAGCAGTTCTTC.

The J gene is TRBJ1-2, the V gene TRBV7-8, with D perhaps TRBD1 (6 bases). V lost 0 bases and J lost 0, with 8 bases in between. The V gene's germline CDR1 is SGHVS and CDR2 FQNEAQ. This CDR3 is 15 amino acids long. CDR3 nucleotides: TGTGCCAGCAGCTTAGCGCGGACAGCTAACTATGGCTACACCTTC. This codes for CASSLARTANYGYTF. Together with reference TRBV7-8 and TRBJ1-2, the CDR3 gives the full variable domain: GAGVSQSPRYKVAKRGQDVALRCDPISGHVSLFWYQQALGQGPEFLTYFQNEAQLDKSGLPSDRFFAERPEGSVSTLKIQRTQQEDSAVYLCASSLARTANYGYTFGSGTRLTVV.

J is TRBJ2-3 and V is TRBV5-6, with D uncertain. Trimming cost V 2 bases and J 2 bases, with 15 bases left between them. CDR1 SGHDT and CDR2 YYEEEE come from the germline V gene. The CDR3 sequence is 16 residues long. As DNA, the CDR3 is TGTGCCAGCAGCTTTGGAACCCTTAGATCCACAGATACGCAGTATTTT. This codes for CASSFGTLRSTDTQYF.

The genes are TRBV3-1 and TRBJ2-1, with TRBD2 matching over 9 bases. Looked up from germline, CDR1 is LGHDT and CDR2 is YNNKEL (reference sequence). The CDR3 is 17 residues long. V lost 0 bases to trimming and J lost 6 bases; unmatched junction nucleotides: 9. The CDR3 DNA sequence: TGTGCCAGCAGCCAAGATCTGGCGGGAGGGTTGTTCAATGAGCAGTTCTTC. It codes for CASSQDLAGGLFNEQFF.

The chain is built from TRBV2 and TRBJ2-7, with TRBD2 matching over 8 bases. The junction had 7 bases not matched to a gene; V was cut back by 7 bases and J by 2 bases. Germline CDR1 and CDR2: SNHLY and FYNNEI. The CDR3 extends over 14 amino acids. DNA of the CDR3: TGTGCCAGCAAAATTAGCGGGGATCCCTACGAGCAGTACTTC. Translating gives CASKISGDPYEQYF.

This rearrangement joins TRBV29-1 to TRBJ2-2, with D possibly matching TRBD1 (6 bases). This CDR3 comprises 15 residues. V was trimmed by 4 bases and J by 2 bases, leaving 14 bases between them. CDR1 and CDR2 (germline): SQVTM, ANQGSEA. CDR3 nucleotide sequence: TGCAGCGTTGTATCCGGGACAATTAACACCGGGGAGCTGTTTTTT. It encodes CSVVSGTINTGELFF.

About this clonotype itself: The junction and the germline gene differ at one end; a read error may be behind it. The CDR3 DNA is TGTGCCAGCAGCGTGGCTTGGGACGGCGGGAAGGCCGGGGGGCTGTTTTTT. Protein product: CASSVAWDGGKAGGLFF. This sequence joins TRBV9 and TRBJ2-2; D possibly corresponds to TRBD2 (6 bases). This CDR3 is built from 17 residues. Germline lookup yields CDR1 SGDLS and CDR2 YYNGEE.